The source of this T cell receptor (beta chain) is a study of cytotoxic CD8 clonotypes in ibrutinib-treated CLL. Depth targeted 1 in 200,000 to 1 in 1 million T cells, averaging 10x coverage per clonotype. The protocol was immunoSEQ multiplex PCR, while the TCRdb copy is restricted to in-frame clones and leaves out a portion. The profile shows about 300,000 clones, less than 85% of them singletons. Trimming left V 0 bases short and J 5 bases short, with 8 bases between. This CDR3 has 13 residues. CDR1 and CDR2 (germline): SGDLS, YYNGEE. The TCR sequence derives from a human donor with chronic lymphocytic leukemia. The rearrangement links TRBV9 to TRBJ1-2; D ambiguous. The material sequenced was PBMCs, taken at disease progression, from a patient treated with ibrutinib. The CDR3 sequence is CASSVARDYGYTF. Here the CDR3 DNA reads TGTGCCAGCAGCGTAGCGAGGGATTATGGCTACACCTTC. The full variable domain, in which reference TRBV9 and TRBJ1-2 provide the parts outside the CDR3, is DSGVTQTPKHLITATGQRVTLRCSPRSGDLSVYWYQQSLDQGLQFLIQYYNGEERAKGNILERFSAQQFPDLHSELNLSSLELGDSALYFCASSVARDYGYTFGSGTRLTVV.